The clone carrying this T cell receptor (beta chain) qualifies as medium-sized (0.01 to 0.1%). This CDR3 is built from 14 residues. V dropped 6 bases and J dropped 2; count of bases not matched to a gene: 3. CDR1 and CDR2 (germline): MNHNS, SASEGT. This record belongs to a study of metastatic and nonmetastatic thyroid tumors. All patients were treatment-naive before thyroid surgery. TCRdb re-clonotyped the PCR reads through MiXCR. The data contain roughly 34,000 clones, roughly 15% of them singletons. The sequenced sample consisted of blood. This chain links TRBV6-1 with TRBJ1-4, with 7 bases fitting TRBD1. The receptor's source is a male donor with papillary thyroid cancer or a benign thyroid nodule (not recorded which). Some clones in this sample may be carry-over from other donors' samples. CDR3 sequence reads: CASRATGTNEKLFF. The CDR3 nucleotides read TGTGCCAGCAGAGCGACAGGGACTAATGAAAAACTGTTTTTT.